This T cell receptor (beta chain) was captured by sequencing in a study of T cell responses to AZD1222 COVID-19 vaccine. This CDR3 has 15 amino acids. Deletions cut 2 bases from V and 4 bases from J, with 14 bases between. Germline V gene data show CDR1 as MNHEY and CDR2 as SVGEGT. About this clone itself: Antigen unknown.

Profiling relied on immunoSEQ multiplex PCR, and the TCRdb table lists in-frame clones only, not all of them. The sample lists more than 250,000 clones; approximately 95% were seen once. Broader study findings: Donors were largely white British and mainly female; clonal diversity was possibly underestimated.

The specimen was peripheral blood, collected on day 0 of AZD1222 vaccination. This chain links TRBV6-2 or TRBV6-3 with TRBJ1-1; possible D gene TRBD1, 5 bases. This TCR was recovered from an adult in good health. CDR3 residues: CASSYEQGRGTEAFF. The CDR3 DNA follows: TGTGCCAGCAGTTACGAGCAGGGACGGGGCACTGAAGCTTTCTTT.